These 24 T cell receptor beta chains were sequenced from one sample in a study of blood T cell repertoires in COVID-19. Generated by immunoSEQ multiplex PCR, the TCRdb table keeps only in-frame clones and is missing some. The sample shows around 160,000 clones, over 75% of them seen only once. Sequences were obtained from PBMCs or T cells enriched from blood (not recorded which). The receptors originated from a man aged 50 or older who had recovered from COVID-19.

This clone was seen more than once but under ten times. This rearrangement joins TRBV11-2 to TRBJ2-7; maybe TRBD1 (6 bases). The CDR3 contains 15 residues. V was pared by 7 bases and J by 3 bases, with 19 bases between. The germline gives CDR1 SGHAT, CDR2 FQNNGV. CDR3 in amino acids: CASTISRGPLYEQYF. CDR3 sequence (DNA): TGTGCCAGCACCATATCCAGGGGTCCACTCTACGAGCAGTACTTC.

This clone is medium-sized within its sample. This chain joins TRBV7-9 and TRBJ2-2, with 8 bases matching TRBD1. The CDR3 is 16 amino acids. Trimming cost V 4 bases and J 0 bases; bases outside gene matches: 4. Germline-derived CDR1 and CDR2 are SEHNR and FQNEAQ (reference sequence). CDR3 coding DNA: TGTGCCAGCAGCTCCCCGGACAGGGCGAACACCGGGGAGCTGTTTTTT. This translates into CASSSPDRANTGELFF.

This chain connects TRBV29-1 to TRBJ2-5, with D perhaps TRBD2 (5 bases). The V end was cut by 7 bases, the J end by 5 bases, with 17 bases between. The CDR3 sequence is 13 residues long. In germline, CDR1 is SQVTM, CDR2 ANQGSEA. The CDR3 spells CSGAGKPRETQYF. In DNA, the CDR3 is TGCAGCGGGGCGGGTAAACCGAGGGAGACCCAGTACTTC.

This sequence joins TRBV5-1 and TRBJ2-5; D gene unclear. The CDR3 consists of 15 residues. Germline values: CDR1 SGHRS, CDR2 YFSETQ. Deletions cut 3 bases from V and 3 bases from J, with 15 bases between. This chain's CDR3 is CASSSQGALEETQYF. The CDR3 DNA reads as TGCGCCAGCAGCTCACAAGGAGCCTTGGAAGAGACCCAGTACTTC.

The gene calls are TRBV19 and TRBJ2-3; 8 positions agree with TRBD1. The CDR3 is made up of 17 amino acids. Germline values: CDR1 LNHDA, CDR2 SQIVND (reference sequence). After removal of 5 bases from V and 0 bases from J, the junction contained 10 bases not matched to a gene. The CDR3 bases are TGTGCCAGTAGTTCCCCCCAGGGGGCGCAGAGCACAGATACGCAGTATTTT. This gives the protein CASSSPQGAQSTDTQYF.

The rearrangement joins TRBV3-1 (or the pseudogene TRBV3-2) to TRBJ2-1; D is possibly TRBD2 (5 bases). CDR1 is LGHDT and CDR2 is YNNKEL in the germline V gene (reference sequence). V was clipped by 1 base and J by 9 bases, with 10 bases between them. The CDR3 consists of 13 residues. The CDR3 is CASSQASTGEQFF. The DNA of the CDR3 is TGTGCCAGCAGCCAAGCTAGCACGGGTGAGCAGTTCTTC.

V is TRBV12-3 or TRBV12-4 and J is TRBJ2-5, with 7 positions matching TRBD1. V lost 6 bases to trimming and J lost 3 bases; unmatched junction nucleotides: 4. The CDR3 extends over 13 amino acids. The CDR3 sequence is CASSTGQKETQYF. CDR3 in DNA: TGTGCCAGCAGCACGGGACAGAAAGAGACCCAGTACTTC.

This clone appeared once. CDR3 protein: CASQGRANSYNSPLHF. CDR3 nucleotide sequence: TGTGCCAGCCAGGGGAGGGCAAATTCCTATAATTCACCCCTCCACTTT. The chain employs TRBV3-1 (or the pseudogene TRBV3-2) and TRBJ1-6; D is perhaps TRBD1 (6 bases). This CDR3 has 16 residues. The germline V gene encodes CDR1 LGHDT and CDR2 YNNKEL (reference sequence). Trimming cost V 8 bases and J 1 base, with 15 bases left between them.

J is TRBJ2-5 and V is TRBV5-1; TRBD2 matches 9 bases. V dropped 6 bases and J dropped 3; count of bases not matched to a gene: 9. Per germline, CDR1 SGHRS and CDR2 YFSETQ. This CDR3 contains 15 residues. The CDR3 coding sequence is TGCGCCAGCACCCCAGGGGGGACTAGCAAAGAGACCCAGTACTTC. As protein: CASTPGGTSKETQYF.

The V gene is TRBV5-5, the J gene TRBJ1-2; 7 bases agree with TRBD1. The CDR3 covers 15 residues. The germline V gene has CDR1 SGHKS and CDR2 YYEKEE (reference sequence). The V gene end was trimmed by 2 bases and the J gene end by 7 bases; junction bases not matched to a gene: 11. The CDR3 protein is CASSFERQGTLGYTF. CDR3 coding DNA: TGTGCCAGCAGCTTTGAACGACAGGGCACTCTTGGCTACACCTTC.

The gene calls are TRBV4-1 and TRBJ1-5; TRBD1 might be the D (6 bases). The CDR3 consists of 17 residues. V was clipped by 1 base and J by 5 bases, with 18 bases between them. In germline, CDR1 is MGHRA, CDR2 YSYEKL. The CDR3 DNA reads TGCGCCAGCAGCCAAGCCCTAGTACAGGGATCCCATCAGCCCCAGCATTTT. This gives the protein CASSQALVQGSHQPQHF.

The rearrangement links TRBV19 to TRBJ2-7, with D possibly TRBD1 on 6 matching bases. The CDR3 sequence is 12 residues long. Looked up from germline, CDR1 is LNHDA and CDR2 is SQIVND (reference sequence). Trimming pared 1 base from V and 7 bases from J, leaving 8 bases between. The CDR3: CASSIARGEQYF. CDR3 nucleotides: TGTGCCAGTAGTATAGCGAGGGGGGAGCAGTACTTC.

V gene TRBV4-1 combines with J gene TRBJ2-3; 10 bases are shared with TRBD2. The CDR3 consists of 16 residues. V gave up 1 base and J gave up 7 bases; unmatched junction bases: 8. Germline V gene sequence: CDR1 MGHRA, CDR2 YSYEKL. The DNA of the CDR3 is TGCGCCAGCAGCCAAGGGGGAGGGACTAGCGTATATACGCAGTATTTT. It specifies CASSQGGGTSVYTQYF.

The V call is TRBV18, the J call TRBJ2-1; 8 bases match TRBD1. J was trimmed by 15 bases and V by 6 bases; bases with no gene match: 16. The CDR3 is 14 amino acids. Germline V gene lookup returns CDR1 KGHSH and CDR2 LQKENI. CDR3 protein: CASSTTGDRDRGFF. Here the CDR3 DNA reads TGTGCCAGCTCCACGACAGGGGATCGGGATAGAGGGTTCTTC. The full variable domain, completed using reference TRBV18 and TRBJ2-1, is NAGVMQNPRHLVRRRGQEARLRCSPMKGHSHVYWYRQLPEEGLKFMVYLQKENIIDESGMPKERFSAEFPKEGPSILRIQQVVRGDSAAYFCASSTTGDRDRGFFGPGTRLTVL.

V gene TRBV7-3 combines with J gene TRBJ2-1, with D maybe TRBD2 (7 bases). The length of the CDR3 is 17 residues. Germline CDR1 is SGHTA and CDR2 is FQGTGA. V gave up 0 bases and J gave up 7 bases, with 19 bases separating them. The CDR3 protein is CASSLTAGAFLGNEQFF. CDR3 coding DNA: TGTGCCAGCAGCTTAACCGCGGGGGCTTTTCTTGGGAATGAGCAGTTCTTC.

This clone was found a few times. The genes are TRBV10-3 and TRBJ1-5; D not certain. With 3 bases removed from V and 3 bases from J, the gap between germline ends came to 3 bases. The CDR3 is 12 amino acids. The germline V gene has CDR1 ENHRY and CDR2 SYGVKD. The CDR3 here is CAISDNNQPQHF. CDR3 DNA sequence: TGTGCCATCAGTGACAACAATCAGCCCCAGCATTTT.

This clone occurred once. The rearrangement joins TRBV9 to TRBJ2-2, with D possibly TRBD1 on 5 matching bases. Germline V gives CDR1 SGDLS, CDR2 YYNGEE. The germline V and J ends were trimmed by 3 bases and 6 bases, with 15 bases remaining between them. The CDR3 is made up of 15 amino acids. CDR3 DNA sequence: TGTGCCAGCAGCGCGATACTTACAGGAGCCGGGGAGCTGTTTTTT. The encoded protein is CASSAILTGAGELFF.

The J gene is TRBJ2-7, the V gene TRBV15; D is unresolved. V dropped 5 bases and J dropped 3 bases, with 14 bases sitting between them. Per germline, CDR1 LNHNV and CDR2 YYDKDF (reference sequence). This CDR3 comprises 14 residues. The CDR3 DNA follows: TGTGCCACCAGCTCCAACAGTCAGAACTACGAGCAGTACTTC. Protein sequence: CATSSNSQNYEQYF.

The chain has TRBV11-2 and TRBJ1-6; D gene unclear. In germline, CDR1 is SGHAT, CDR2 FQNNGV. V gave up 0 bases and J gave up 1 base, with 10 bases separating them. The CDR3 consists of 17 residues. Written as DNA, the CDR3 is TGTGCCAGCAGCTTAGAGAGGGTTGGGTCCTATAATTCACCCCTCCACTTT. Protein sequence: CASSLERVGSYNSPLHF.

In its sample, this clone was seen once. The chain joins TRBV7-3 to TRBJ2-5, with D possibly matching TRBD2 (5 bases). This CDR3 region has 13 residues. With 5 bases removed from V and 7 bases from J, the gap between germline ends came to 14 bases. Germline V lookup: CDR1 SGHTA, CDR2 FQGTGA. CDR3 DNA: TGTGCCAGCAGCCCGACTACTCCGGGGACCCAGTACTTC. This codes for CASSPTTPGTQYF. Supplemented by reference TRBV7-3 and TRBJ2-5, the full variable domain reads GAGVSQTPSNKVTEKGKYVELRCDPISGHTALYWYRQSLGQGPEFLIYFQGTGAADDSGLPNDRFFAVRPEGSVSTLKIQRTERGDSAVYLCASSPTTPGTQYFGPGTRLLVL.

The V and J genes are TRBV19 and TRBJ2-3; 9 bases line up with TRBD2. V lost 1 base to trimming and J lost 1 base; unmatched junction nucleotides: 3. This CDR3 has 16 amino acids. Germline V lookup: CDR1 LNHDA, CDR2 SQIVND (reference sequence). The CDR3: CASSIVASGGTDTQYF. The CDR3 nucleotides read TGTGCCAGTAGTATAGTGGCTAGCGGGGGCACAGATACGCAGTATTTT.

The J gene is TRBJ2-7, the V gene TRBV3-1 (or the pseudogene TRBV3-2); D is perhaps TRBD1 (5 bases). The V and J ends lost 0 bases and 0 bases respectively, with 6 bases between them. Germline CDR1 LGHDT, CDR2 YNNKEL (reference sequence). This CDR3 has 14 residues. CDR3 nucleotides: TGTGCCAGCAGCCAAGATCAGGGCTCCTACGAGCAGTACTTC. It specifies CASSQDQGSYEQYF.

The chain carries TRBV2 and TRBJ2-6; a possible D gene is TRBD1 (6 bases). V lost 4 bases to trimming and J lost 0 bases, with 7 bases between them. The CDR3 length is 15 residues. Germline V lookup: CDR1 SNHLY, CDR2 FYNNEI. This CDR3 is CASSVDSSGANVLTF. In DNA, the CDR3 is TGTGCCAGCAGTGTGGACAGCTCTGGGGCCAACGTCCTGACTTTC.

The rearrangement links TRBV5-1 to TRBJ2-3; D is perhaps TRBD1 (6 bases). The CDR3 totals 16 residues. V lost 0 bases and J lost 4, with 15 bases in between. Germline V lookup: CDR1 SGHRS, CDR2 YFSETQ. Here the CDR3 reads CASSLGAYSGADTQYF. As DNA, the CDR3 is TGCGCCAGCAGCTTGGGAGCTTACTCAGGGGCAGATACGCAGTATTTT.